A single T cell receptor beta chain is shown here with its context. Its specificity is unknown. This CDR3 is 15 amino acids long. CDR1 is SGHTA, CDR2 FQGNSA, per germline. Losses at the gene ends were 4 bases for V and 5 bases for J; bases not matched to a gene: 5. Sequencing used immunoSEQ multiplex PCR; TCRdb keeps in-frame clones, though not all of them. Altogether 50,000 or so clones are present, 80% to 95% being singletons, with the ten largest covering over 2%. The data are from a study of graft-versus-host responses after intestinal transplantation. Across the study: The study gave all recipients anti-thymocyte globulin induction, then tacrolimus and steroids for roughly 3 years. General study findings and limits: GvH clones were found in recipient marrow; some appeared first in ileum or blood. There was an association between peak levels of circulating GvH clones and early post-transplant HvG declines.

Material: unstimulated CD4+ T cells sorted from spleen or lymph node cells, obtained before transplant. This TCR was recovered from a human donor who was the organ donor for an intestinal transplant. The chain joins TRBV7-2 to TRBJ2-5; 12 bases match TRBD1. In DNA, the CDR3 is TGTGCCAGCAGCTCCTGGGACAGGGGGCGGGAGACCCAGTACTTC. It specifies CASSSWDRGRETQYF.